The 6 T cell receptor beta chains below come from one sample, sequenced in a study of T cells expressing NK-cell markers. TCRdb reprocessed the 5' RACE reads and keeps a single row for each CDR3 protein, giving no DNA. This repertoire includes about 180,000 distinct CDR3 sequences. Sequenced sample: blood T cells: a sorted CD56 or NKG2C T cell subset, CD4+ or CD8+ T cells, or bulk PBMC T cells (not recorded which). The receptors were gathered from a woman aged 18 to 75 in good health.

V gene TRBV20-1 combines with J gene TRBJ1-2; no DNA is available, so the TRBD1 call from TCRdb remains unchecked. This CDR3 region has 14 residues. Germline V lookup: CDR1 DFQATT, CDR2 SNEGSKA (reference sequence). This CDR3 is CSASDRASSYGYTF.

The J gene is TRBJ1-1, the V gene TRBV12-3 or TRBV12-4. The CDR3 totals 15 residues. CDR3 sequence reads: CATERKQSMNTEAFF.

V usage is TRBV6-1 and J usage is TRBJ2-3; the TCRdb D gene call, TRBD1, has no DNA to confirm it. Germline CDR1 is MNHNS and CDR2 is SASEGT. The CDR3 covers 14 residues. The CDR3: CASPPVDSTDTQYF.

This rearrangement joins TRBV20-1 to TRBJ2-3; TCRdb's D call, TRBD1, is unchecked because there is no DNA. Germline CDR1 is DFQATT and CDR2 is SNEGSKA (reference sequence). The CDR3 covers 16 residues. This CDR3 is CSALSGTGRYTDTQYF.

The chain recombines TRBV4-2 with TRBJ2-7. Germline loops: CDR1 LGHNA, CDR2 YNFKEQ. CDR3 length equals 14 residues. CDR3: CASSQERNPYEQYF.

This sequence joins TRBV6-5 and TRBJ1-1. Germline CDR1 and CDR2: MNHEY and SVGAGI. The CDR3 sequence is 17 residues long. CDR3 sequence reads: CASSYSKGILSAAEAFF.